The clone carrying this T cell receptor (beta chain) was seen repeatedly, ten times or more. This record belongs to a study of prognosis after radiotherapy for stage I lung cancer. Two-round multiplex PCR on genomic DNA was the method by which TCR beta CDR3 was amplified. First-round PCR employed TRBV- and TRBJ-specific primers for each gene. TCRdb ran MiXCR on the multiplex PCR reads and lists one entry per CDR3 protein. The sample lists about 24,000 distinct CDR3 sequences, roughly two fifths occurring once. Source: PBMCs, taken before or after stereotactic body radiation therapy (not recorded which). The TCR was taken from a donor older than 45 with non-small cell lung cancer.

For the CDR3, the DNA is TGCAGTGCTAGAGATTTCAGGCTAGCGGGAGGGCTGGGCACAGATACGCAGTATTTT. Its translation is CSARDFRLAGGLGTDTQYF. The chain recombines TRBV20-1 with TRBJ2-3; the match to TRBD2 covers 12 bases. The germline V gene encodes CDR1 DFQATT and CDR2 SNEGSKA (reference sequence). The CDR3 totals 19 residues. The V gene end was trimmed by 0 bases and the J gene end by 1 base; junction bases not matched to a gene: 11.